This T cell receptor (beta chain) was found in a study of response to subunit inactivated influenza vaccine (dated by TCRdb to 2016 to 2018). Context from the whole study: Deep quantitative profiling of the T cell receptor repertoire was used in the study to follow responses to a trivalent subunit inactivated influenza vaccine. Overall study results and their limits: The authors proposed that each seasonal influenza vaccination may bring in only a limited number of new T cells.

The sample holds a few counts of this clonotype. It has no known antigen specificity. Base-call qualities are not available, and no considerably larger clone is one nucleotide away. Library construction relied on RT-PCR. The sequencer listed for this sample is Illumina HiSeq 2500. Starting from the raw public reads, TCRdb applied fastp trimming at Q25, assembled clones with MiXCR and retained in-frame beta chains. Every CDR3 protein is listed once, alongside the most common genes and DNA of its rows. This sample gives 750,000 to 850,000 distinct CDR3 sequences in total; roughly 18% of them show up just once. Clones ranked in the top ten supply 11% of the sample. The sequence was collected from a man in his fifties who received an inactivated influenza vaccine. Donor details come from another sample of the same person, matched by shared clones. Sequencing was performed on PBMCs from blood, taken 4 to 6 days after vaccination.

The CDR3 region reads CASSLSEGVQPQHF. The nucleotide sequence is given as TGTGCCAGCAGCCTCTCTGAGGGGGTACAGCCCCAGCATTTT. Recombination connected TRBV7-9 to TRBJ1-5; a weak D assignment points to TRBD1 (6 bases agree). V was cut back by 5 bases and J by 7 bases, leaving a gap of 15 bases between them. CDR1 SEHNR and CDR2 FQNEAQ were looked up in the germline V gene (reference sequence). The CDR3 has 14 amino acids, counting the end cysteine and phenylalanine. Of all the DNA, just the CDR3 is kept, 42 bases in frame from base 1.